Sequencing of this T cell receptor beta chain was carried out in a study of cytomegalovirus exposure and HLA in healthy donors. Only in-frame clones appear in the TCRdb table, and some are missing; sequencing was by immunoSEQ multiplex PCR. The sample records some 150,000 clones, over 80% being singletons. The study, taken as a whole, reports: In vitro data verified a few CMV-associated chains as specific for CMV antigens.

Turning to this clone: The antigen is undetermined.

The germline V gene has CDR1 GTSNPN and CDR2 SVGIG (reference sequence). The CDR3 is 10 residues long. V dropped 5 bases and J dropped 7 bases, with 6 bases sitting between them. What was sequenced was PBMCs. J is TRBJ1-5 and V is TRBV30; D uncertain. This sequence was found in a man younger than 35 in good health and CMV-seropositive. The CDR3 spells CAWFSQPQHF. The CDR3 bases are TGTGCCTGGTTTAGCCAGCCCCAGCATTTT.